Below are 29 T cell receptor beta chains sequenced from a single sample in a study of blood T cells in healthy people across ages. Together with a sample-barcoded 5' primer, a J-beta primer mix was included in a second PCR lasting about 7 to 11 cycles. TCRdb re-derived calls from the 5' RACE reads in MiXCR, one entry per CDR3 protein. The table records around 800,000 distinct CDR3 sequences, 46% of them present only once. The sample comprised blood. These receptors were taken from a man at least 80 years old in good health.

The rearrangement links TRBV7-2 to TRBJ1-2, with a weak D call TRBD1 (5 bases). Germline lookup yields CDR1 SGHTA and CDR2 FQGNSA. V lost 1 base, J lost 8 bases, and 11 bases lay in between. This CDR3 region has 13 residues. CDR3 DNA: TGTGCCAGCAGCTTAGGGGGACGGACCGGCTACACCTTC. It is translated as CASSLGGRTGYTF.

This clonotype was found many times. The chain employs TRBV7-2 and TRBJ2-7, with TRBD1 matching 7 bases. Germline V lookup: CDR1 SGHTA, CDR2 FQGNSA. The CDR3 has 15 amino acids. Germline trimming cut 5 bases from V and 0 bases from J; bases unmatched to any gene: 7. CDR3 in amino acids: CASSPQGQSSYEQYF. CDR3 nucleotide sequence: TGTGCCAGCAGCCCTCAGGGACAGAGCTCCTACGAGCAGTACTTC. Complete variable domain (other parts from reference TRBV7-2 and TRBJ2-7): GAGVSQSPSNKVTEKGKDVELRCDPISGHTALYWYRQSLGQGLEFLIYFQGNSAPDKSGLPSDRFSAERTGGSVSTLTIQRTQQEDSAVYLCASSPQGQSSYEQYFGPGTRLTVT.

The CDR3 DNA is TGTGCCAGCAGTCCTAGTGCGGGCGGCTACACCTTC. It specifies CASSPSAGGYTF. The chain links TRBV25-1 to TRBJ1-2; no definite D call. Trimming cost V 5 bases and J 8 bases, with 12 bases left between them. Germline CDR1 MGHDK, CDR2 SYGVNS. The CDR3 extends over 12 amino acids.

This chain joins TRBV7-2 and TRBJ2-7, with D perhaps matching TRBD2 (7 bases). Germline V gives CDR1 SGHTA, CDR2 FQGNSA. Trimming pared 6 bases from V and 0 bases from J, leaving 21 bases between. The CDR3 has 17 residues. CDR3 in amino acids: CASRLGGGAVSSYEQYF. The CDR3 DNA reads TGTGCCAGCAGATTGGGAGGGGGAGCGGTTAGCTCCTACGAGCAGTACTTC.

The genes are TRBV20-1 and TRBJ2-3; 10 positions match TRBD2. J was trimmed by 6 bases and V by 6 bases; bases with no gene match: 9. This CDR3 is 14 amino acids long. Germline V CDR1 and CDR2: DFQATT, SNEGSKA (reference sequence). The CDR3 protein is CSARPGLAYDTQYF. CDR3 nucleotides: TGCAGTGCAAGGCCGGGACTAGCGTACGATACGCAGTATTTT.

Comments on this clonotype: One end of the junction does not line up with germline, which may come from a read error. The rearrangement uses TRBV6-6 and TRBJ2-2, with a possible D match to TRBD2 (6 bases). The CDR3 is 14 amino acids. The V gene's germline CDR1 is MNHNY and CDR2 SVGAGI (reference sequence). CDR3 loop: CAGGLNSNTGERFF. As DNA, the CDR3 is TGTGCCGGGGGACTTAACAGCAACACCGGGGAGCGGTTTTTT.

The chain combines TRBV7-2 with TRBJ2-4; D uncertain. The CDR3 loop spans 13 amino acids. Trimming shortened V by 4 bases and J by 7 bases, and 11 bases separated the two germline ends. Germline loops: CDR1 SGHTA, CDR2 FQGNSA. The CDR3 loop reads CASSSRTRNIQYF. Written as DNA, the CDR3 is TGTGCCAGCAGCTCCCGAACGCGGAACATTCAGTACTTC.

The table lists this clonotype with a few counts. V and J are TRBV12-3 or TRBV12-4 and TRBJ1-5; D unclear. V lost 3 bases to trimming and J lost 4 bases, with 10 bases between them. CDR3 length equals 14 residues. In DNA, the CDR3 is TGTGCCAGCAGTTTTCCAGGCTATAATCAGCCCCAGCATTTT. Residues: CASSFPGYNQPQHF.

This rearrangement joins TRBV7-6 to TRBJ1-6; D ambiguous. This CDR3 spans 16 amino acids. The V and J ends lost 1 base and 13 bases respectively, with 20 bases between them. Per germline, CDR1 SGHVS and CDR2 FNYEAQ. CDR3: CASSLDRAASGAPLHF. The CDR3 DNA follows: TGTGCCAGCAGCTTAGATCGGGCAGCCAGCGGTGCGCCCCTCCACTTT.

About this clonotype itself: The junction departs from germline at one end; a sequencing error may be responsible. The CDR3 reads CASSQAGGTKEKLFF. The CDR3 region has the DNA TGTGCCAGCAGCCAAGCGGGGGGGACTAAGGAAAAACTGTTTTTT. The chain employs TRBV7-2 and TRBJ1-4, with a tentative D call TRBD1 (5 bases). The CDR3 runs to 15 residues. Germline V gene sequence: CDR1 SGHTA, CDR2 FQGNSA.

This clonotype has just a few counts. The rearrangement links TRBV6-2 or TRBV6-3 to TRBJ2-1; D is unclear. Germline CDR1 reads MNHEY; CDR2 reads SVGEGT. V was pared by 5 bases and J by 6 bases, with 5 bases between. CDR3 length equals 11 residues. Here the CDR3 DNA reads TGTGCCAGCAGTCAACGCAATGAGCAGTTCTTC. Its translation: CASSQRNEQFF.

The chain combines TRBV20-1 with TRBJ2-7, with TRBD2 matching over 9 bases. The CDR3 length is 15 residues. Losses at the gene ends were 4 bases for V and 4 bases for J; bases not matched to a gene: 11. CDR1 is DFQATT and CDR2 is SNEGSKA in the germline V gene (reference sequence). The CDR3 is CSAKEGAGGVYEQYF. For the CDR3, the DNA is TGCAGTGCTAAGGAAGGTGCGGGAGGGGTTTACGAGCAGTACTTC.

Here the CDR3 reads CASSLNPQGGNQPQHF. CDR3 in DNA: TGTGCCAGCAGCTTAAACCCCCAGGGGGGTAATCAGCCCCAGCATTTT. The chain is built from TRBV7-2 and TRBJ1-5, with 7 positions matching TRBD1. There are 16 residues in the CDR3. V was pared by 2 bases and J by 4 bases, with 8 bases of the junction left unmatched. The germline V gene encodes CDR1 SGHTA and CDR2 FQGNSA.

The J gene is TRBJ2-1, the V gene TRBV2; TRBD2 is a possible D gene (6 bases). With the DNA end fitting TRBJ2-7 better, the J assignment may be wrong. CDR3 length equals 14 residues. CDR1 and CDR2 from the germline V gene are SNHLY and FYNNEI. The CDR3 protein is CASSDSGNYNEQYF. In DNA, the CDR3 is TGTGCCAGCAGTGATAGCGGAAACTACAATGAGCAGTACTTC.

The CDR3 region has the DNA TGCGCCAGCAGCGAGAGCGGGAGGGAGAGGTACGAGCAGTACTTC. This gives the protein CASSESGRERYEQYF. The chain couples TRBV5-1 to TRBJ2-5; TRBD2 matches at 10 bases. Near its end, the DNA agrees better with TRBJ2-7, so the J call may be wrong. The CDR3 extends over 15 amino acids. The germline CDR1 and CDR2 sequences are SGHRS and YFSETQ.

This chain connects TRBV4-3 to TRBJ2-7, with D unresolved. CDR3 size: 13 residues. V gave up 0 bases and J gave up 4 bases, with 7 bases separating them. Germline V lookup: CDR1 LGHNA, CDR2 YSLEER. CDR3 loop: CASSQDLWYEQYF. The CDR3 nucleotides read TGCGCCAGCAGCCAAGATTTGTGGTACGAGCAGTACTTC.

Notes on this clonotype: With a much larger clone just one base away, this may be a read error. The rearrangement links TRBV10-3 to TRBJ2-7; a possible D gene is TRBD1 (5 bases). The CDR3 is 14 amino acids. The V gene lost 2 bases and the J gene lost 7 bases, with 15 bases spanning the gap. Germline values: CDR1 ENHRY, CDR2 SYGVKD. CDR3 coding DNA: TGTGCCATCAGTGAGATATCCGGACACAATGAGCAGTACTTC. Translated, it gives CAISEISGHNEQYF.

The genes are TRBV10-3 and TRBJ2-1, with no clear D. CDR1 is ENHRY, CDR2 SYGVKD, per germline. The CDR3 consists of 12 residues. V lost 2 bases to trimming and J lost 6 bases, with 5 bases between them. This chain's CDR3 is CAISEQSNEQFF. The CDR3 DNA sequence: TGTGCCATCAGTGAGCAGAGCAATGAGCAGTTCTTC.

The chain couples TRBV11-2 to TRBJ2-7, with TRBD2 as a possible D gene (5 bases). The CDR3 contains 16 residues. Germline CDR1 is SGHAT and CDR2 is FQNNGV. Trimming left V 7 bases short and J 0 bases short, with 19 bases between. The CDR3: CASTIGIAEASYEQYF. For the CDR3, the DNA is TGTGCCAGCACTATAGGGATTGCGGAGGCCTCCTACGAGCAGTACTTC. Full variable domain (rest looked up from reference TRBV11-2 and TRBJ2-7): EAGVAQSPRYKIIEKRQSVAFWCNPISGHATLYWYQQILGQGPKLLIQFQNNGVVDDSQLPKDRFSAERLKGVDSTLKIQPAKLEDSAVYLCASTIGIAEASYEQYFGPGTRLTVT.

The V call is TRBV6-2 or TRBV6-3, the J call TRBJ2-7; D is ambiguous. Per germline, CDR1 MNHEY and CDR2 SVGEGT. V dropped 6 bases and J dropped 7 bases, with 10 bases sitting between them. The CDR3 contains 11 residues. CDR3 region: CASSYANEQYF. In DNA form, the CDR3 reads TGTGCCAGCAGCTATGCAAATGAGCAGTACTTC.

Of note for this clonotype: One junction end does not reproduce the germline sequence, and a read error may be involved. The chain is built from TRBV12-3 or TRBV12-4 and TRBJ2-1; TRBD2 matches at 10 bases. The CDR3 loop spans 15 amino acids. CDR3 protein: CASSLSSGSKNEQFF. CDR3 DNA: TGTGCCAGCAGTTTATCTAGCGGGAGTAAAAATGAGCAGTTTTTC.

This clonotype showed up just a few times. The chain recombines TRBV7-2 with TRBJ1-2, with D perhaps matching TRBD1 (6 bases). Per the germline V gene, CDR1 is SGHTA and CDR2 is FQGNSA. The CDR3 loop spans 13 amino acids. V gave up 5 bases and J gave up 8 bases, with 15 bases separating them. CDR3 amino acids: CASSPAGQRGYTF. CDR3 bases: TGTGCCAGCAGCCCCGCTGGACAGAGAGGCTACACCTTC. Based on the CDR3 plus reference TRBV7-2 and TRBJ1-2, the full variable domain is GAGVSQSPSNKVTEKGKDVELRCDPISGHTALYWYRQSLGQGLEFLIYFQGNSAPDKSGLPSDRFSAERTGGSVSTLTIQRTQQEDSAVYLCASSPAGQRGYTFGSGTRLTVV.

The chain uses TRBV29-1 and TRBJ2-3; D gene ambiguous. The CDR3 spans 15 residues. Germline CDR1 SQVTM, CDR2 ANQGSEA. Trimming took off 4 bases at V and 0 bases at J, with 14 bases between the two ends. The CDR3, as DNA: TGCAGCGTTGTCCAGTTCGATACTAGCACAGATACGCAGTATTTT. Its protein is CSVVQFDTSTDTQYF.

This clonotype was observed a few times. The V gene is TRBV5-1, the J gene TRBJ2-3, with 10 bases identical to TRBD1. The junction had 6 bases not matched to a gene; V was cut back by 1 base and J by 4 bases. The CDR3 sequence is 16 residues long. From germline, CDR1 is SGHRS and CDR2 YFSETQ. DNA for the CDR3: TGCGCCAGCAGCTTGCACACCGGACAGGGGGCAGATACGCAGTATTTT. Translation: CASSLHTGQGADTQYF.

In the case of this clonotype: Just one base apart from a much larger clone, this may be a read error. The chain uses TRBV29-1 and TRBJ2-1; TRBD1 matches 10 bases. Germline V gene data show CDR1 as SQVTM and CDR2 as ANQGSEA. This CDR3 contains 13 residues. The V and J ends lost 6 bases and 13 bases, in that order; junction bases with no gene match: 12. The CDR3 DNA follows: TGCAGCGTCGGACAGGGGGGAGGAGAGACCCAGTTCTTC. This gives the protein CSVGQGGGETQFF.

This clonotype was detected only a few times. The CDR3 is CSAMGEYTEAFF. CDR3 sequence (DNA): TGCAGTGCTATGGGGGAGTACACTGAAGCTTTCTTT. This chain links TRBV20-1 with TRBJ1-1; D may be TRBD1 (5 bases). Germline CDR1 DFQATT, CDR2 SNEGSKA (reference sequence). CDR3 size: 12 residues. Trimming left V 4 bases short and J 3 bases short, with 9 bases between.

J is TRBJ1-1 and V is TRBV5-1; D gene uncertain. The germline CDR1 and CDR2 sequences are SGHRS and YFSETQ. This CDR3 is 14 amino acids long. Trimming pared 0 bases from V and 6 bases from J, leaving 12 bases between. This CDR3 is CASSLEPLPAEAFF. CDR3 in DNA: TGCGCCAGCAGCTTGGAACCCTTGCCAGCTGAAGCTTTCTTT.

This rearrangement joins TRBV5-4 to TRBJ2-5; TRBD2 is a possible D gene (6 bases). Germline CDR1 and CDR2: SGHNT and YYREEE (reference sequence). The CDR3 spans 15 residues. Trimming stripped 4 bases from V and 2 bases from J, with 15 bases between. The CDR3 here is CASSEDGGGQETQYF. The CDR3 nucleotides read TGTGCCAGCAGCGAGGACGGGGGAGGTCAAGAGACCCAGTACTTC.

This clonotype was seen a few times. The rearrangement joins TRBV10-3 to TRBJ2-3; the D gene is possibly TRBD1 (6 bases). The CDR3 contains 13 residues. Germline V gene data show CDR1 as ENHRY and CDR2 as SYGVKD. Trimming stripped 8 bases from V and 7 bases from J, with 16 bases between. The CDR3 loop reads CAICRDRLNTQYF. The CDR3 DNA follows: TGTGCCATCTGCCGAGACAGGCTCAATACGCAGTATTTT.